A selection of T cell receptor beta chains follows, all from one sample in a study of Ad26.COV2.S vaccination and SARS-CoV-2 variants. This table comes from immunoSEQ multiplex PCR, and its TCRdb copy is limited to in-frame clones, with some not included. The table records some 240,000 clones, around nine tenths of them present only once. The sequencing used peripheral blood, collected in a trial of Ad26.COV2.S vaccine versus placebo. These TCRs come from a person aged 18-60 years who received the Ad26.COV2.S COVID-19 vaccine or a placebo. CDR3s include the opening cysteine and the closing phenylalanine or tryptophan. D genes are given only for firm matches. Not all rows give a size; the values are once, few, many and, for expanded clones, a class.

TGTGCCAGCAGCCGGGACACCCTCCCCGGGGAGCTGTTTTTT CASSRDTLPGELFF TRBJ2-2 . . TRBV7-2
TGCGCCAGCAGCAAAGATGGAAGGACTCCGACTGGGTTC CASSKDGRTPTGF TRBJ2-4 . . TRBV5-1
TGTGCCAGTAGTTCACAGGGCAGGGAGACCCAGTACTTC CASSSQGRETQYF TRBJ2-5 . few TRBV19
TGTGCCAGCAGTCCCTTGATCACCCGCGAGCAGTACTTC CASSPLITREQYF TRBJ2-7 . . TRBV12-3/TRBV12-4
TGTGCCAGCAGCAGGGGGGCCGGGGAGCTGTTTTTT CASSRGAGELFF TRBJ2-2 . . TRBV9
TGTGCCAGCAGCATCGGGACTAGCGGACATGAGCAGTTCTTC CASSIGTSGHEQFF TRBJ2-1 TRBD2 . TRBV3-1/TRBV3-2
TGTGCCAGCAGTTTGAGGGGTTGGGAGACCCAGTACTTC CASSLRGWETQYF TRBJ2-5 . . TRBV12-3/TRBV12-4
TGTGCCAGCAACGTTGGAGACAGGGGGCTTCATGGCTACACCTTC CASNVGDRGLHGYTF TRBJ1-2 TRBD1 . TRBV5-4
TGCAGCGTTGGAACTGGAGCTTGGGATGAGCAGTTCTTC CSVGTGAWDEQFF TRBJ2-1 . . TRBV29-1
TGCGCCAGCAGCCAAGTAATCTTCACTAATTCACCCCTCCACTTT CASSQVIFTNSPLHF TRBJ1-6 . once TRBV4-1
TGCAGCGTTGAATCGACCGGGACAGGGCAGTACTTC CSVESTGTGQYF TRBJ2-7 TRBD1 few TRBV29-1
TGTGCCAGCAGCCCCGGCTCCACTGGAGGCTATGGCTACACCTTC CASSPGSTGGYGYTF TRBJ1-2 . . TRBV7-2
TGCGCCAGCAGCCATGCTGACAGGGACTACAATGAGCAGTTCTTC CASSHADRDYNEQFF TRBJ2-1 TRBD1 . TRBV4-1
TGCGCCAGCAGCCAAGTTACAGGACTCTACGAGCAGTACTTC CASSQVTGLYEQYF TRBJ2-7 . . TRBV4-1
TGTGCCAGCAGCAAGGGACTAGCGAGAACCTACAATGAGCAGTTCTTC CASSKGLARTYNEQFF TRBJ2-1 . . TRBV21-1
TGTGCCAGCAGCCTCACGGGGTATAGCAATCAGCCCCAGCATTTT CASSLTGYSNQPQHF TRBJ1-5 . . TRBV6-5
TGTGCCAGTAACGATCGGGGGGGCCGGACTGAAGCTTTCTTT CASNDRGGRTEAFF TRBJ1-1 . . TRBV19
TGCGCCAGCAGCCAATCCGGGGCTCCCACAGATACGCAGTATTTT CASSQSGAPTDTQYF TRBJ2-3 . . TRBV5-1
TGCGCCAGCAGACGGAGAGCGGGGGGGCTGGAGGAGACCCAGTACTTC CASRRRAGGLEETQYF TRBJ2-5 TRBD2 . TRBV5-1
TGCAGTGCCACCGGGGGTGATGGCTACACCTTC CSATGGDGYTF TRBJ1-2 . . TRBV20-1
TGTGCCAGTAGTGTCACTAGCGGGAGTCGGGATGAGCAGTTCTTC CASSVTSGSRDEQFF TRBJ2-1 TRBD2 . TRBV19
TGTGCCAGCAGTTACTCAGGCGGCCTTCACCTCCACTTT CASSYSGGLHLHF TRBJ1-6 . . TRBV6-2/TRBV6-3
TGTGCCAGTAGCGGACTAGACCCTCGGGAGACCCAGTACTTC CASSGLDPRETQYF TRBJ2-5 TRBD2 once TRBV19
TGTGCCAGCAGCTGGCCGGGGTTGGACAATGAGCAGTTCTTC CASSWPGLDNEQFF TRBJ2-1 . . TRBV5-4
TGTGCCAGCAGTGAAGTGACAGGACACACCGGGGAGCTGTTTTTT CASSEVTGHTGELFF TRBJ2-2 . . TRBV25-1
TGTGCTAGTGGTTTGTCCCGCTCGGATACGCAGTATTTT CASGLSRSDTQYF TRBJ2-3 . . TRBV12-5
TGTGCCAGCAGTGGTGGACAGGGAAAGGTAAAAGAGACCCAGTACTTC CASSGGQGKVKETQYF TRBJ2-5 TRBD1 . TRBV6-1
TGTGCCAGCAGTTACGCGGGGGGGCGAAGCGATACGCAGTATTTT CASSYAGGRSDTQYF TRBJ2-3 TRBD2 once TRBV6-2/TRBV6-3
TGTGCCAGTAGTATGCGGGGACCCTCCTACAATGAGCAGTTCTTC CASSMRGPSYNEQFF TRBJ2-1 . . TRBV19